This T cell receptor beta chain appears in the sequencing data of a study of beta chain features in type 1 diabetes. Looking at the study overall: The patients were much like the healthy donors in age, gender and cell yields.

Worth noting for this clone: Antigen unknown.

Findings and limits, study-wide: PCR might preferentially amplify shorter templates, equally in patients and controls.

The CDR3 length is 15 residues. Trimming cost V 7 bases and J 0 bases, with 10 bases left between them. Germline CDR1 and CDR2: MDHEN and SYDVKM. The sequenced template was cDNA made from the entire isolated RNA. Measured with immunoSEQ multiplex PCR; TCRdb has only the in-frame clones, and not every one. The sample holds fewer than 200,000 clones, around 13% seen once. V gene TRBV28 combines with J gene TRBJ2-6; D remains ambiguous. The specimen sequenced was central memory CD4+ T cells from blood. The TCR was taken from a woman between 18 and 30 years old in good health. In nucleotides, the CDR3 is TGTGCCAGCAACCAACACAGCTCTGGGGCCAACGTCCTGACTTTC. Its translation: CASNQHSSGANVLTF. Complete variable domain (other parts from reference TRBV28 and TRBJ2-6): DVKVTQSSRYLVKRTGEKVFLECVQDMDHENMFWYRQDPGLGLRLIYFSYDVKMKEKGDIPEGYSVSREKKERFSLILESASTNQTSMYLCASNQHSSGANVLTFGAGSRLTVL.